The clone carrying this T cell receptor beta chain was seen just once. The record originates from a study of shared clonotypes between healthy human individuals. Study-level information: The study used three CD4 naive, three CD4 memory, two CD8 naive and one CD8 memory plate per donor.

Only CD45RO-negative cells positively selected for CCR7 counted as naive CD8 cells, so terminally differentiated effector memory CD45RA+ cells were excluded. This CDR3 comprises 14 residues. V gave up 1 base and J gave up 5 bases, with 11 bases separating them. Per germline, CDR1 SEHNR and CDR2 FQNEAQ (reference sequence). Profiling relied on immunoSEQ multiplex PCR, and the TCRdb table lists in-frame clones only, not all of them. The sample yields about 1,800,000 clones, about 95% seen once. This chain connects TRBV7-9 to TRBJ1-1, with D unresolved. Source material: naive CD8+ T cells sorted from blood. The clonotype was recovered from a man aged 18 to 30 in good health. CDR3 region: CASSLVVGVTEAFF. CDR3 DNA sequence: TGTGCCAGCAGCTTAGTAGTCGGGGTAACTGAAGCTTTCTTT.